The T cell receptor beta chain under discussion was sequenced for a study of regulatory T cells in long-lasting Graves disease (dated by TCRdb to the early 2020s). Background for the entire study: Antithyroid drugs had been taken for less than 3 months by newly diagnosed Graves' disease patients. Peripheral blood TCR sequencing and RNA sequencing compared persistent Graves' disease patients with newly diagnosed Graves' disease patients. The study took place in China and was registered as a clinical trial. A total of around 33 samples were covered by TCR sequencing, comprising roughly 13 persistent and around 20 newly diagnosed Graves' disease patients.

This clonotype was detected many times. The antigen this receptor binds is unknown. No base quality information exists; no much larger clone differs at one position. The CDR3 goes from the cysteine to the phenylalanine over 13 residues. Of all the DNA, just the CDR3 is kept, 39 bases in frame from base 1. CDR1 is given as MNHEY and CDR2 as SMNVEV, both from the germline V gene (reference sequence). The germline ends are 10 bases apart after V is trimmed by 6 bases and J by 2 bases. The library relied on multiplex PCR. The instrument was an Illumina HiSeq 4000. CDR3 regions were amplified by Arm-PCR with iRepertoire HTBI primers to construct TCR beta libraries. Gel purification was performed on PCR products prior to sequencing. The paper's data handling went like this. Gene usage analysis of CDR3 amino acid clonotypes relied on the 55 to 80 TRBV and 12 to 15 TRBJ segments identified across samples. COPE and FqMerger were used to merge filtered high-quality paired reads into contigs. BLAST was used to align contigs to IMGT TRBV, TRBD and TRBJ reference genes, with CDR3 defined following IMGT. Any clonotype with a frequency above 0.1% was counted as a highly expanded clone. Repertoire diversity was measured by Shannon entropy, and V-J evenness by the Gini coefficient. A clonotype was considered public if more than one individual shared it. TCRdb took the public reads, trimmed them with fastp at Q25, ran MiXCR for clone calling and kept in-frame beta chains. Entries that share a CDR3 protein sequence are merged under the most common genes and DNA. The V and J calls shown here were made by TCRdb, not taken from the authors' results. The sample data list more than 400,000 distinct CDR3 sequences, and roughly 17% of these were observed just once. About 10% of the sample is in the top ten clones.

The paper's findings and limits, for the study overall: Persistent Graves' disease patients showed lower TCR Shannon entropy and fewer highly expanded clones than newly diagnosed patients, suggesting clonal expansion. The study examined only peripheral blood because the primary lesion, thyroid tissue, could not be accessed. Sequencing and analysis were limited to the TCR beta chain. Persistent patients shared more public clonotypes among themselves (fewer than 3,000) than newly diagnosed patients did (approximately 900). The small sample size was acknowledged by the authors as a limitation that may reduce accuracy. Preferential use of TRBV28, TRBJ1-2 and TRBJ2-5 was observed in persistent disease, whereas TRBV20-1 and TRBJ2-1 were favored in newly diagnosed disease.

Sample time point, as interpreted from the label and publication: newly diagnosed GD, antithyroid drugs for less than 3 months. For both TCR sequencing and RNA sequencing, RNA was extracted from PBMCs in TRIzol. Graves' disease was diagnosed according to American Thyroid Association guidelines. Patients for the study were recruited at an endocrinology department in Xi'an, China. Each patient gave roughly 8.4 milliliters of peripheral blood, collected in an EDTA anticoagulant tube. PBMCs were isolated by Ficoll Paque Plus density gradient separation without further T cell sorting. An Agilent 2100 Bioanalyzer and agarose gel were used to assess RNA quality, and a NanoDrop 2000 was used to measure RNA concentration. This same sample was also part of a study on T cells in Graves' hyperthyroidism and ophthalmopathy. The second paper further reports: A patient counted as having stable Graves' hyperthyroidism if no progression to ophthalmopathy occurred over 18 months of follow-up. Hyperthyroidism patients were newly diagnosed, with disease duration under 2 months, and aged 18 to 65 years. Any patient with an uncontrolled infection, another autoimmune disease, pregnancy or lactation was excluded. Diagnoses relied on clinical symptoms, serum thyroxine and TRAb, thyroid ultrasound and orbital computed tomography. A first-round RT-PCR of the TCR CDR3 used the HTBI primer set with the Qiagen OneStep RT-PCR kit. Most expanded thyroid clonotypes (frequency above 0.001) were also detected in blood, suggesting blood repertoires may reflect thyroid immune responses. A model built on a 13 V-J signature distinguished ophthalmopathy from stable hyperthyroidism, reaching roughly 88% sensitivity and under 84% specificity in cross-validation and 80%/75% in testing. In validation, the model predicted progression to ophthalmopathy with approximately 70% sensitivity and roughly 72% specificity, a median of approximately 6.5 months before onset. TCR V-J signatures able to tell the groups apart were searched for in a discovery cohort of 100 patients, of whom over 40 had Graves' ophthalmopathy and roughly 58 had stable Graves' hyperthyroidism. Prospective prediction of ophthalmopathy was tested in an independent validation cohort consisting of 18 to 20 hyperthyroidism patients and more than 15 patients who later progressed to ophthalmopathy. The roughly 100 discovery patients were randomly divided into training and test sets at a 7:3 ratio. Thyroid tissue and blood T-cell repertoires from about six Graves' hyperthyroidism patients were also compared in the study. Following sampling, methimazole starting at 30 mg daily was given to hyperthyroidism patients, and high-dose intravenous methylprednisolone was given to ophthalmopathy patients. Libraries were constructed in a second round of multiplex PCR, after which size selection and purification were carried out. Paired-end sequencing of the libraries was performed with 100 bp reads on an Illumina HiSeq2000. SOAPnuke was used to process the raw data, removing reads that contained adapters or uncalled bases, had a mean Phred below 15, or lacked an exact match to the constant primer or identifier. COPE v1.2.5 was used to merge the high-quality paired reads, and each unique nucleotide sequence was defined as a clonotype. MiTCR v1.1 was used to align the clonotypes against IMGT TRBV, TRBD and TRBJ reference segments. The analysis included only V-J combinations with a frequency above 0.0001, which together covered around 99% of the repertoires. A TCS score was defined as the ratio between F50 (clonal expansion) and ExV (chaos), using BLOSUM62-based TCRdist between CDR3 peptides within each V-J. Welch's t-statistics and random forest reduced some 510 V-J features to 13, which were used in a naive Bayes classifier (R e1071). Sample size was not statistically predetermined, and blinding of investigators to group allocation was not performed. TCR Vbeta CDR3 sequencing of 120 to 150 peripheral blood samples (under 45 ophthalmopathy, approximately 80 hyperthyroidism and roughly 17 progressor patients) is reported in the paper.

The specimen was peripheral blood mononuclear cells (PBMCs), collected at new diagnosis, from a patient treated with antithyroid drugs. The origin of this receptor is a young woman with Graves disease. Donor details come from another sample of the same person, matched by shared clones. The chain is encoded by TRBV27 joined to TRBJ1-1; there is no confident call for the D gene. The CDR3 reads CASRGWGNTEAFF. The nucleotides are TGTGCCAGCAGAGGGTGGGGTAACACTGAAGCTTTCTTT.